The 24 T cell receptor beta chains below were found in one sample sequenced in a study of T-cell reconstitution after alpha-beta-depleted transplantation in children. The TCRbeta library was prepared with unique molecular identifiers. TCRdb itself ran the PCR reads through MiXCR, one entry per CDR3 protein. The sample shows fewer than 550,000 distinct CDR3 sequences, more than 9.5% of them seen only once. This sample comprised PBMCs, mostly from graft donor cells, obtained 180 days after TCRalphabeta/CD19-depleted stem cell transplant. The receptors derive from a female patient aged 2-10 years who had a stem cell transplant for aplastic anemia, so the T cells may come from the graft donor.

V and J are TRBV12-3 or TRBV12-4 and TRBJ1-3, with unresolved D. Deletions cut 0 bases from V and 0 bases from J, with 9 bases between. This CDR3 contains 16 residues. This CDR3 reads CASSLARLPSGNTIYF. For the CDR3, the DNA is TGTGCCAGCAGTTTAGCGCGGCTGCCCTCTGGAAACACCATATATTTT.

This clonotype was counted a few times. The V gene is TRBV6-5, the J gene TRBJ2-1; 8 bases fit TRBD1. CDR1 is MNHEY and CDR2 is SVGAGI in the germline V gene. The CDR3 covers 16 residues. V shed 6 bases, J shed 7 bases, and the junction held 14 bases outside the gene matches. The CDR3 DNA follows: TGTGCCAGCAGATCTCTACAGGGGGTCTTGGAGAATGAGCAGTTCTTC. As protein: CASRSLQGVLENEQFF.

The V and J genes are TRBV11-2 and TRBJ2-7, with unresolved D. CDR1 SGHAT and CDR2 FQNNGV come from the germline V gene. This CDR3 comprises 15 residues. Trimming took off 1 base at V and 5 bases at J, with 15 bases between the two ends. The CDR3 is CASSLGALQVHEQYV. The CDR3 coding sequence is TGTGCCAGCAGCTTAGGGGCCCTCCAGGTCCACGAGCAGTACGTC.

The chain is built from TRBV4-3 and TRBJ2-7; TRBD1 is a possible D gene (5 bases). The V end was cut by 4 bases, the J end by 5 bases, with 18 bases between. The germline CDR1 and CDR2 sequences are LGHNA and YSLEER. The CDR3 sequence is 15 residues long. CDR3 nucleotide sequence: TGCGCCAGCAGCCTTTCGACAGTCCGAACCCACGAGCAGTACTTC. Protein sequence: CASSLSTVRTHEQYF.

This clonotype has a count of ten or more. The chain has TRBV29-1 and TRBJ2-1; maybe TRBD1 (5 bases). This CDR3 region has 15 residues. CDR1 is SQVTM, CDR2 ANQGSEA, per germline. Trimming took off 5 bases at V and 0 bases at J, with 14 bases between the two ends. CDR3 nucleotide sequence: TGCAGCGTTACAACAGGAGCCAGCTCCTACAATGAGCAGTTCTTC. Its translation is CSVTTGASSYNEQFF.

This clonotype was seen ten or more times. The J gene is TRBJ2-7, the V gene TRBV28; 10 positions agree with TRBD1. With V trimmed by 6 bases and J by 2 bases, 10 bases remained unmatched. CDR1 is MDHEN, CDR2 SYDVKM, per germline. CDR3 length equals 16 residues. CDR3 loop: CASRSSGTGAPYEQYF. The CDR3 DNA reads as TGTGCCAGCAGATCATCTGGGACAGGGGCCCCCTACGAGCAGTACTTC. The full variable domain, its missing parts supplied by reference TRBV28 and TRBJ2-7, is DVKVTQSSRYLVKRTGEKVFLECVQDMDHENMFWYRQDPGLGLRLIYFSYDVKMKEKGDIPEGYSVSREKKERFSLILESASTNQTSMYLCASRSSGTGAPYEQYFGPGTRLTVT.

This clonotype came up many times. The gene calls are TRBV12-3 or TRBV12-4 and TRBJ2-3, with D perhaps matching TRBD1 (6 bases). V was cut by 3 bases and J by 5 bases, with 12 bases left in between. The CDR3 extends over 14 amino acids. In nucleotides, the CDR3 is TGTGCCAGCAGTTTCGGCCTAGGGGGAGATACGCAGTATTTT. Amino acid sequence: CASSFGLGGDTQYF.

This clonotype was observed a handful of times. J is TRBJ2-7 and V is TRBV12-3 or TRBV12-4; D might be TRBD1 (6 bases). The CDR3 totals 12 residues. The V end was cut by 5 bases, the J end by 3 bases, with 8 bases between. In nucleotides, the CDR3 is TGTGCCAGCAGTAACAGGGACTACGAGCAGTACTTC. It encodes CASSNRDYEQYF.

This clonotype was seen at least ten times. This chain uses TRBV5-1 with TRBJ1-1; TRBD1 might be the D (5 bases). Trimming stripped 4 bases from V and 1 base from J, with 17 bases between. The CDR3 runs 16 residues. Germline CDR1 is SGHRS and CDR2 is YFSETQ. CDR3 sequence reads: CASSASGRGSNTEAFF. CDR3 bases: TGCGCCAGCAGCGCGTCAGGTAGGGGTTCGAACACTGAAGCTTTCTTT.

V usage is TRBV2 and J usage is TRBJ1-1; D gene unclear. Trimming took 4 bases from V and 0 from J, leaving 9 bases between them. The V gene's germline CDR1 is SNHLY and CDR2 FYNNEI. This CDR3 contains 14 residues. CDR3 in DNA: TGTGCCAGCAGTGCTGTACGGTTGAACACTGAAGCTTTCTTT. Translated: CASSAVRLNTEAFF.

This clonotype was counted a few times. This chain joins TRBV27 and TRBJ2-3; 12 bases fit TRBD2. With 7 bases clipped from V and 3 bases from J, the junction kept 23 bases outside the gene matches. This CDR3 comprises 21 residues. Germline CDR1 MNHEY, CDR2 SMNVEV (reference sequence). The CDR3 here is CASIPLRRGLAGSHATDTQYF. The DNA of the CDR3 is TGTGCCAGCATCCCCCTAAGACGCGGACTAGCGGGATCTCACGCAACAGATACGCAGTATTTT.

In its sample, this clonotype was seen a few times. The chain has TRBV24-1 and TRBJ2-7, with D possibly being TRBD1 (6 bases). Germline V gene sequence: CDR1 KGHDR, CDR2 SFDVKD. Deletions cut 4 bases from V and 2 bases from J, with 20 bases between. The CDR3 is 17 amino acids. DNA for the CDR3: TGTGCCACCAGTGACTCGACCGGACAGCGTGAAACCTACGAGCAGTACGTC. As protein: CATSDSTGQRETYEQYV.

This clonotype has only a few counts. The chain recombines TRBV27 with TRBJ1-6; D is undetermined. With 5 bases removed from V and 0 bases from J, the gap between germline ends came to 11 bases. The CDR3 has 16 amino acids. Looked up from germline, CDR1 is MNHEY and CDR2 is SMNVEV (reference sequence). The CDR3 sequence is CASSPTPGSYNSPLHF. CDR3 nucleotide sequence: TGTGCCAGCAGTCCCACACCCGGCTCCTATAATTCACCCCTCCACTTT.

Only a few counts were recorded for this clonotype. The CDR3 coding sequence is TGTGCCAGCCTTCGACCGGGCCGCTCTGGAAACACCATATATTTT. This translates into CASLRPGRSGNTIYF. J is TRBJ1-3 and V is TRBV12-3 or TRBV12-4; D gene ambiguous. The CDR3 is 15 amino acids. Trimming shortened V by 8 bases and J by 0 bases, and 14 bases separated the two germline ends.

The chain is built from TRBV7-2 and TRBJ2-7, with a weak D call TRBD2 (6 bases). V was cut by 7 bases and J by 0 bases, with 16 bases left in between. CDR1 is SGHTA and CDR2 is FQGNSA in the germline V gene. CDR3 length: 15 amino acids. In nucleotides, the CDR3 is TGTGCCAGCACCGCTCAAGGACTAAGCTCCTACGAGCAGTACTTC. It yields the protein CASTAQGLSSYEQYF.

The chain couples TRBV5-1 to TRBJ2-5; D is unclear. Trimming pared 0 bases from V and 2 bases from J, leaving 11 bases between. Germline CDR1 is SGHRS and CDR2 is YFSETQ. This CDR3 is 15 amino acids long. CDR3 DNA sequence: TGCGCCAGCAGCTTGGGATATACGGAACAAGAGACCCAGTACTTC. Amino acid sequence: CASSLGYTEQETQYF.

This clonotype has a handful of counts. This chain links TRBV5-1 with TRBJ1-6; no reliable D call. The CDR3 loop spans 16 amino acids. Germline V gives CDR1 SGHRS, CDR2 YFSETQ. V was shortened by 4 bases and J by 5 bases, with 16 bases between the two germline ends. CDR3 in amino acids: CASSLDPPDHNSPLHF. CDR3 sequence (DNA): TGCGCCAGCAGCCTGGACCCACCGGATCATAATTCACCCCTCCACTTT.

In DNA, the CDR3 is TGTGCCACCAGTGAACGAGCTTTCGCCTCCCGGGATGGCACAGATACGCAGTATTTT. Amino acid sequence: CATSERAFASRDGTDTQYF. The V call is TRBV24-1, the J call TRBJ2-3, with a weak D call TRBD2 (5 bases). Germline V gene sequence: CDR1 KGHDR, CDR2 SFDVKD. This CDR3 spans 19 amino acids. Trimming took 4 bases from V and 1 from J, leaving 23 bases between them.

This clonotype came up a few times. The chain uses TRBV20-1 and TRBJ2-3; D remains unclear. CDR1 and CDR2 (germline): DFQATT, SNEGSKA (reference sequence). CDR3 length equals 12 residues. V was trimmed by 3 bases and J by 4 bases, leaving 8 bases between them. The CDR3 sequence is CSARSRADTQYF. The CDR3, as DNA: TGCAGTGCTAGGTCAAGGGCAGATACGCAGTATTTT.

This clonotype was detected only a few times. The V call is TRBV4-2, the J call TRBJ2-3; 8 bases align to TRBD2. Germline V gene sequence: CDR1 LGHNA, CDR2 YNFKEQ. The CDR3 spans 16 residues. The V and J ends lost 0 bases and 6 bases, in that order; junction bases with no gene match: 8. CDR3 loop: CASSQDRSGSWDTQYF. The CDR3 coding sequence is TGTGCCAGCAGCCAAGATCGAAGCGGGAGTTGGGATACGCAGTATTTT.

The rearrangement joins TRBV28 to TRBJ1-5, with D uncertain. The CDR3 has 18 residues. The V end was cut by 3 bases, the J end by 0 bases, with 18 bases between. The germline gives CDR1 MDHEN, CDR2 SYDVKM. The CDR3 reads CASSFRVFTTDSNQPQHF. The DNA for the CDR3 is TGTGCCAGCAGTTTTCGTGTGTTTACCACGGATAGCAATCAGCCCCAGCATTTT.

This clonotype was seen more than once but under ten times. The chain employs TRBV28 and TRBJ2-3, with D perhaps TRBD2 (5 bases). The length of the CDR3 is 14 residues. V shed 5 bases and J shed 4 bases, with 13 bases lying between them. Germline loops: CDR1 MDHEN, CDR2 SYDVKM. This CDR3 reads CASSQPGRADTQYF. The CDR3 region has the DNA TGTGCCAGCAGTCAACCCGGGCGGGCAGATACGCAGTATTTT.

This clonotype was picked up a small number of times. This chain joins TRBV7-2 and TRBJ2-1; 9 nucleotides match TRBD2. The V gene end was trimmed by 3 bases and the J gene end by 2 bases; junction bases not matched to a gene: 8. Germline V CDR1 and CDR2: SGHTA, FQGNSA. The CDR3 covers 17 residues. The CDR3 sequence is CASSFSNAGGPYNEQFF. The DNA for the CDR3 is TGTGCCAGCAGCTTTTCCAACGCGGGAGGGCCCTACAATGAGCAGTTCTTC.

The chain links TRBV4-2 to TRBJ1-5; TRBD1 is a possible D gene (5 bases). This CDR3 has 19 amino acids. V lost 0 bases to trimming and J lost 0 bases, with 18 bases between them. Germline V gene data show CDR1 as LGHNA and CDR2 as YNFKEQ. Written as DNA, the CDR3 is TGTGCCAGCAGCCAAGAGGGTAGGACGGGACCAAATAGCAATCAGCCCCAGCATTTT. Encoded protein: CASSQEGRTGPNSNQPQHF.